The rows below give T cell receptor beta chains drawn from one sample of a study of blood T cell repertoires in COVID-19. TCRdb's copy holds only in-frame clones and misses some; the assay was immunoSEQ multiplex PCR. The sample holds about 11,000 clones; just under 85% are singletons and the top ten take 30% to 40%. Material for sequencing was peripheral blood. These receptors originate from a man aged 45-60 years with active COVID-19. Each CDR3 is given with its conserved first and last residue. The D gene is left open where the match is weak. The size entry is marked missing in some rows and otherwise reads once, few, many or a size class.

v_gene: TRBV19; d_gene: -; j_gene: TRBJ2-5; abundance: -; CDR3aa: CASTPGGGGETQYF; CDR3nt: TGTGCCAGTACCCCCGGGGGAGGGGGAGAGACCCAGTACTTC
v_gene: TRBV28; d_gene: -; j_gene: TRBJ2-7; abundance: -; CDR3aa: CASSFGRGAEQYF; CDR3nt: TGTGCCAGCAGTTTCGGCCGAGGCGCCGAGCAGTACTTC
v_gene: TRBV27; d_gene: TRBD1; j_gene: TRBJ2-7; abundance: once; CDR3aa: CASRDRERPFYEQYF; CDR3nt: TGTGCCAGCAGAGACAGGGAAAGACCCTTCTACGAGCAGTACTTC
v_gene: TRBV6-1; d_gene: TRBD1; j_gene: TRBJ1-5; abundance: -; CDR3aa: CASSESRTGQNQPQHF; CDR3nt: TGTGCCAGCAGTGAGAGTCGGACAGGGCAAAATCAGCCCCAGCATTTT
v_gene: TRBV9; d_gene: -; j_gene: TRBJ2-1; abundance: -; CDR3aa: CASSGEASANNEQFF; CDR3nt: TGTGCCAGCAGCGGGGAGGCTAGCGCAAACAATGAGCAGTTCTTC
v_gene: TRBV5-1; d_gene: TRBD2; j_gene: TRBJ2-1; abundance: -; CDR3aa: CASSSRDSGVNEQFF; CDR3nt: TGCGCCAGCAGCTCCCGGGATAGCGGGGTCAATGAGCAGTTCTTC
v_gene: TRBV9; d_gene: TRBD2; j_gene: TRBJ2-2; abundance: -; CDR3aa: CASSAGTSMYGELFF; CDR3nt: TGTGCCAGCAGCGCCGGGACTAGCATGTACGGGGAGCTGTTTTTT
v_gene: TRBV27; d_gene: -; j_gene: TRBJ2-7; abundance: -; CDR3aa: CASSLSYRLWSYEQYF; CDR3nt: TGTGCCAGCAGTTTATCTTACAGGCTTTGGTCCTACGAGCAGTACTTC
v_gene: TRBV2; d_gene: TRBD1; j_gene: TRBJ1-6; abundance: -; CDR3aa: CASNERDSTLYSPLHF; CDR3nt: TGTGCCAGCAACGAAAGGGACAGTACATTATATTCACCCCTCCACTTT
v_gene: TRBV7-9; d_gene: -; j_gene: TRBJ2-3; abundance: -; CDR3aa: CASSLVKRVFGDTQYF; CDR3nt: TGTGCCAGCAGCTTAGTAAAACGGGTCTTTGGGGATACGCAGTATTTT
v_gene: TRBV27; d_gene: -; j_gene: TRBJ2-1; abundance: -; CDR3aa: CASSITSSYNEQFF; CDR3nt: TGTGCCAGCAGTATTACTTCCTCCTACAATGAGCAGTTCTTC
v_gene: TRBV11-2; d_gene: TRBD2; j_gene: TRBJ2-5; abundance: -; CDR3aa: CASSSGTSDQETQYF; CDR3nt: TGTGCCAGCAGCTCCGGGACTAGCGATCAAGAGACCCAGTACTTC
v_gene: TRBV27; d_gene: TRBD2; j_gene: TRBJ2-7; abundance: -; CDR3aa: CASSYGRGYSYEQYF; CDR3nt: TGTGCCAGCAGTTACGGGCGGGGGTATTCCTACGAGCAGTACTTC
v_gene: TRBV29-1; d_gene: -; j_gene: TRBJ2-1; abundance: medium-sized; CDR3aa: CSVEPELSSYNEQFF; CDR3nt: TGCAGCGTTGAACCCGAATTGAGCTCCTACAATGAGCAGTTCTTC
v_gene: TRBV10-1; d_gene: -; j_gene: TRBJ2-2; abundance: -; CDR3aa: CASSEPHTGELFF; CDR3nt: TGCGCCAGCAGTGAGCCCCATACCGGGGAGCTGTTTTTT
v_gene: TRBV5-4; d_gene: TRBD2; j_gene: TRBJ2-2; abundance: -; CDR3aa: CASSLGLAGGTGELFF; CDR3nt: TGTGCCAGCAGCTTGGGGCTAGCGGGAGGGACCGGGGAGCTGTTTTTT
v_gene: TRBV28; d_gene: TRBD1; j_gene: TRBJ1-2; abundance: -; CDR3aa: CASSTKRTGANYGYTF; CDR3nt: TGTGCCAGCAGTACAAAAAGGACAGGGGCTAACTATGGCTACACCTTC
v_gene: TRBV28; d_gene: TRBD2; j_gene: TRBJ2-5; abundance: -; CDR3aa: CASSLYPGTSYLETQYF; CDR3nt: TGTGCCAGCAGTTTATATCCCGGGACTAGTTACTTGGAGACCCAGTACTTC
v_gene: TRBV6-5; d_gene: -; j_gene: TRBJ1-5; abundance: -; CDR3aa: CASRSTESNQPQHF; CDR3nt: TGTGCCAGCAGGTCAACAGAAAGCAATCAGCCCCAGCATTTT
v_gene: TRBV14; d_gene: -; j_gene: TRBJ2-1; abundance: once; CDR3aa: CASSQDGEGTDEQFF; CDR3nt: TGTGCCAGCAGCCAAGATGGTGAGGGTACGGATGAGCAGTTCTTC
v_gene: TRBV10-1; d_gene: -; j_gene: TRBJ2-1; abundance: -; CDR3aa: CASSEFGSSRGNEQFF; CDR3nt: TGCGCCAGCAGTGAGTTTGGGTCCTCCCGAGGAAATGAGCAGTTCTTC
v_gene: TRBV29-1; d_gene: TRBD2; j_gene: TRBJ2-7; abundance: -; CDR3aa: CSVEERDDYEQYF; CDR3nt: TGCAGCGTTGAGGAGCGGGATGACTACGAGCAGTACTTC
v_gene: TRBV11-2; d_gene: -; j_gene: TRBJ2-7; abundance: -; CDR3aa: CASSLLADEQYF; CDR3nt: TGTGCCAGCAGCCTCCTGGCGGACGAGCAGTACTTC
v_gene: TRBV18; d_gene: TRBD2; j_gene: TRBJ2-5; abundance: -; CDR3aa: CASSPMLAGSLETQYF; CDR3nt: TGTGCCAGCTCACCAATGCTAGCGGGGTCCTTGGAGACCCAGTACTTC
v_gene: TRBV27; d_gene: -; j_gene: TRBJ2-6; abundance: once; CDR3aa: CASTYSGANVLTF; CDR3nt: TGTGCCAGCACTTACTCTGGGGCCAACGTCCTGACTTTC
v_gene: TRBV9; d_gene: TRBD1; j_gene: TRBJ2-2; abundance: -; CDR3aa: CASSVRTGGTGELFF; CDR3nt: TGTGCCAGCAGCGTAAGGACAGGTGGCACCGGGGAGCTGTTTTTT
v_gene: TRBV5-1; d_gene: -; j_gene: TRBJ1-1; abundance: -; CDR3aa: CASSLASAKEMNTEAFF; CDR3nt: TGCGCCAGCAGCTTGGCTTCAGCTAAGGAGATGAACACTGAAGCTTTCTTT
v_gene: TRBV28; d_gene: -; j_gene: TRBJ2-1; abundance: few; CDR3aa: CASSSLSDSGFGSYNEQFF; CDR3nt: TGTGCCAGCAGTTCCCTAAGTGATAGCGGTTTTGGCTCCTACAATGAGCAGTTCTTC
v_gene: TRBV14; d_gene: -; j_gene: TRBJ2-7; abundance: -; CDR3aa: CASSQARGIGLEQYF; CDR3nt: TGTGCCAGCAGCCAAGCTAGAGGGATAGGGCTCGAGCAGTACTTC
v_gene: TRBV7-8; d_gene: TRBD2; j_gene: TRBJ2-7; abundance: -; CDR3aa: CASSVTSAAAEQYF; CDR3nt: TGTGCCAGCAGCGTAACTAGCGCCGCCGCCGAGCAGTACTTC
v_gene: TRBV24-1; d_gene: TRBD2; j_gene: TRBJ2-5; abundance: -; CDR3aa: CATSDSYSSGSEVETQYF; CDR3nt: TGTGCCACCAGTGATTCGTATTCTAGCGGGAGCGAGGTGGAGACCCAGTACTTC
v_gene: TRBV9; d_gene: TRBD1; j_gene: TRBJ2-7; abundance: once; CDR3aa: CASSGRQGPYEQYF; CDR3nt: TGTGCCAGCAGCGGCCGACAGGGGCCGTACGAGCAGTACTTC
v_gene: TRBV6-5; d_gene: TRBD2; j_gene: TRBJ2-7; abundance: -; CDR3aa: CASTPTSGMVGEQYF; CDR3nt: TGTGCCAGCACTCCGACTAGCGGGATGGTAGGCGAGCAGTACTTC